These T cell receptor beta chains were read from a single sample in a study of control samples from healthy donors and cancer patients. Libraries were prepared by immunoSEQ multiplex PCR; TCRdb keeps only in-frame clonotypes and omits some of them. Counted here are under 200,000 clones, around 90% occurring once; the ten biggest clones make up under 5%. Sequenced input: blood. The receptors come from a woman between 25 and 40 years old in good health. CDR3s include the opening cysteine and the closing phenylalanine or tryptophan. Each record gives: J gene, V gene, CDR3 protein.

j_call: TRBJ2-2
v_call: TRBV29-1
cdr3_aa: CSALRQNTGELFF

j_call: TRBJ2-7
v_call: TRBV2
cdr3_aa: CASNVDYEQYF

j_call: TRBJ1-2
v_call: TRBV29-1
cdr3_aa: CSVEDYRDGYGYTF

j_call: TRBJ2-3
v_call: TRBV5-1
cdr3_aa: CASSLTDTQYF

j_call: TRBJ2-7
v_call: TRBV7-9
cdr3_aa: CASSLAQGTIPYEQYF

j_call: TRBJ2-7
v_call: TRBV5-1
cdr3_aa: CASSIYGDRAPYEQYF

j_call: TRBJ1-6
v_call: TRBV3-1/TRBV3-2
cdr3_aa: CASSKGQSSYNSPLHF

j_call: TRBJ2-7
v_call: TRBV29-1
cdr3_aa: CSVFGESYEQYF

j_call: TRBJ1-1
v_call: TRBV3-1/TRBV3-2
cdr3_aa: CASSHTGGNTEAFF

j_call: TRBJ1-1
v_call: TRBV19
cdr3_aa: CASSIGTGIMNTEAFF

j_call: TRBJ2-6
v_call: TRBV28
cdr3_aa: CASAGTGGEPLSGANVLTF

j_call: TRBJ2-1
v_call: TRBV7-9
cdr3_aa: CASSAMTSGGEQFF

j_call: TRBJ1-2
v_call: TRBV2
cdr3_aa: CASSVGQTYGYTF

j_call: TRBJ2-1
v_call: TRBV28
cdr3_aa: CASSPFREGNEQFF

j_call: TRBJ1-2
v_call: TRBV24-1
cdr3_aa: CATSEPSQGYGYTF

j_call: TRBJ2-3
v_call: TRBV21-1
cdr3_aa: CASSKVGGWATDTQYF

j_call: TRBJ2-3
v_call: TRBV5-6
cdr3_aa: CASSTPTTTDTQYF

j_call: TRBJ1-1
v_call: TRBV11-2
cdr3_aa: CASRTRQGHTEAFF

j_call: TRBJ2-7
v_call: TRBV4-2
cdr3_aa: CASSQDSGQPYEQYF

j_call: TRBJ2-1
v_call: TRBV5-1
cdr3_aa: CASSLAARGWDEQFF

j_call: TRBJ1-2
v_call: TRBV10-3
cdr3_aa: CAISESGTAPNYGYTF

j_call: TRBJ1-1
v_call: TRBV19
cdr3_aa: CASSIGRNGRNTEAFF

j_call: TRBJ1-5
v_call: TRBV4-1
cdr3_aa: CASSPRDRVDQPQHF

j_call: TRBJ1-5
v_call: TRBV9
cdr3_aa: CASSVEAVNQPQHF

j_call: TRBJ2-7
v_call: TRBV6-5
cdr3_aa: CASSMIGAYEQYF

j_call: TRBJ2-7
v_call: TRBV5-1
cdr3_aa: CASSLVASGRAGVYEQYF

j_call: TRBJ1-1
v_call: TRBV14
cdr3_aa: CASSARQLRANTEAFF

j_call: TRBJ2-5
v_call: TRBV28
cdr3_aa: CASSRPQGGGETQYF

j_call: TRBJ2-3
v_call: TRBV6-5
cdr3_aa: CASSWRASGRDTQYF

j_call: TRBJ2-7
v_call: TRBV4-1
cdr3_aa: CASSGRLAGGRDEQYF

j_call: TRBJ1-1
v_call: TRBV5-1
cdr3_aa: CASSIDSSMNTEAFF

j_call: TRBJ2-3
v_call: TRBV7-2
cdr3_aa: CASSIGPTTDTQYF

j_call: TRBJ1-3
v_call: TRBV11-2
cdr3_aa: CASSLGWPNSGNTIYF

j_call: TRBJ1-3
v_call: TRBV28
cdr3_aa: CASGSPPAGNTIYF

j_call: TRBJ2-5
v_call: TRBV9
cdr3_aa: CASSISPGQGAETQYF

j_call: TRBJ1-5
v_call: TRBV10-1
cdr3_aa: CASSESVGAIWSNQPQHF

j_call: TRBJ2-3
v_call: TRBV27
cdr3_aa: CASSSSTGGFTPDTQYF

j_call: TRBJ1-5
v_call: TRBV5-1
cdr3_aa: CASSPSAGNQPQHF

j_call: TRBJ2-1
v_call: TRBV11-1
cdr3_aa: CASSLVAGGPGNEQFF

j_call: TRBJ2-6
v_call: TRBV27
cdr3_aa: CASSFVPSGANVLTF

j_call: TRBJ2-7
v_call: TRBV29-1
cdr3_aa: CSVAGLTYYEQYF

j_call: TRBJ1-1
v_call: TRBV10-3
cdr3_aa: CAIRQGRDTEAFF

j_call: TRBJ1-3
v_call: TRBV10-3
cdr3_aa: CAISTASGNTIYF

j_call: TRBJ1-1
v_call: TRBV23-1
cdr3_aa: CASSQSDRQAGANTEAFF

j_call: TRBJ2-1
v_call: TRBV18
cdr3_aa: CASSPYSGSTSGGNEQFF

j_call: TRBJ2-5
v_call: TRBV10-3
cdr3_aa: CAISESGLVWETQYF

j_call: TRBJ1-1
v_call: TRBV6-2/TRBV6-3
cdr3_aa: CASSNRGGGTEAFF

j_call: TRBJ2-3
v_call: TRBV7-2
cdr3_aa: CASSLPHIDTQYF

j_call: TRBJ2-2
v_call: TRBV5-4
cdr3_aa: CASRLGPGELFF

j_call: TRBJ2-3
v_call: TRBV5-1
cdr3_aa: CASFLAGSTDTQYF

j_call: TRBJ2-3
v_call: TRBV15
cdr3_aa: CATSRDRGADTQYF

j_call: TRBJ2-3
v_call: TRBV19
cdr3_aa: CASTDEWGNTQYF

j_call: TRBJ2-2
v_call: TRBV5-1
cdr3_aa: CASSLVGGVNTGELFF